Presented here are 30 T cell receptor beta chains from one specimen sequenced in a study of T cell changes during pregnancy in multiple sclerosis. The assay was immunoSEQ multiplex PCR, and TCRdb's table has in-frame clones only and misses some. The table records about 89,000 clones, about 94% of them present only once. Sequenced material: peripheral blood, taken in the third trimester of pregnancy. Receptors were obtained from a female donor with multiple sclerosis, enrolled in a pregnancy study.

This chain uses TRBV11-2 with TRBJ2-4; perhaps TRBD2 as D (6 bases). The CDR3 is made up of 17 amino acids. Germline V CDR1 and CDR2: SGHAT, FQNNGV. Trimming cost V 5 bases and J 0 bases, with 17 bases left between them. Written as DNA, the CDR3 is TGTGCCAGCAGCCCCGGCGCCGGGGGAATAGCCAAAAACATTCAGTACTTC. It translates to CASSPGAGGIAKNIQYF.

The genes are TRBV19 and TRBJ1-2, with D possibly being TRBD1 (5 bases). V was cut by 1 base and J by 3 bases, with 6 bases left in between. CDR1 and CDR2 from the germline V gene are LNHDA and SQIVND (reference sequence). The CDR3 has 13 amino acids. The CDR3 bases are TGTGCCAGTAGTATAGGGGGGGACTATGGCTACACCTTC. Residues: CASSIGGDYGYTF.

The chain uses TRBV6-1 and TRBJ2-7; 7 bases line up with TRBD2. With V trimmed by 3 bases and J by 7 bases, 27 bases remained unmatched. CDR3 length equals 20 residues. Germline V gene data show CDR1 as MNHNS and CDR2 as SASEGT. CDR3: CASSEVGFNPSMGGTWEQYF. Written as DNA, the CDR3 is TGTGCCAGCAGTGAGGTTGGTTTTAACCCCTCGATGGGGGGGACGTGGGAGCAGTACTTC.

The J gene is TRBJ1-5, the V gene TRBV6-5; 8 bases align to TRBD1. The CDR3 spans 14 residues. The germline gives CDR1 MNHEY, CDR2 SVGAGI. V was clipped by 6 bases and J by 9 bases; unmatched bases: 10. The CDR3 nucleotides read TGTGCCAGCAGCCCCGACAGGGGATCGTGGCCCCAGCATTTT. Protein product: CASSPDRGSWPQHF.

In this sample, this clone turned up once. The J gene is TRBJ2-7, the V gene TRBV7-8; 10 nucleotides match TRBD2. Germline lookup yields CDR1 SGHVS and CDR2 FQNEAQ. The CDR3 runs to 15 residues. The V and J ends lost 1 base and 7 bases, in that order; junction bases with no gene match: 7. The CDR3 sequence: CASSLELAGSWEQYF. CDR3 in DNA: TGTGCCAGCAGCTTAGAACTAGCGGGATCATGGGAGCAGTACTTC.

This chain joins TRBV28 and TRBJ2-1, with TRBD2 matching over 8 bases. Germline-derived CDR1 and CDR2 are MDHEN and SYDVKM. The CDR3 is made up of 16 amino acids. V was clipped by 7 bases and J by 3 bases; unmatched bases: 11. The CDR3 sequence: CASTLELAGLYNEQFF. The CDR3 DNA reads TGTGCCAGCACCTTAGAGCTAGCGGGTCTCTACAATGAGCAGTTCTTC.

Here the CDR3 reads CASSLGGTASSYNEQFF. DNA for the CDR3: TGCGCCAGCAGCTTGGGGGGCACAGCCAGCTCCTACAATGAGCAGTTCTTC. The genes are TRBV5-1 and TRBJ2-1; D may be TRBD1 (5 bases). The CDR3 covers 17 residues. Trimming took 0 bases from V and 0 from J, leaving 13 bases between them. The germline V gene has CDR1 SGHRS and CDR2 YFSETQ.

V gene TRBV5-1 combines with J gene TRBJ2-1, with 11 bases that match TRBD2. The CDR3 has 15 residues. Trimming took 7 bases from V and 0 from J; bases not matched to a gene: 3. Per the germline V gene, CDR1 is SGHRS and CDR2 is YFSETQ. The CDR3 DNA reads TGCGCCAGCCGACTAGCGGGGAGCTCCTACAATGAGCAGTTCTTC. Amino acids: CASRLAGSSYNEQFF.

CDR3 nucleotides: TGCGCCAGCAGCCCCGGGGGACTCCAAGAGACCCAGTACTTC. This translates into CASSPGGLQETQYF. The genes are TRBV5-1 and TRBJ2-5; D is perhaps TRBD2 (6 bases). V dropped 4 bases and J dropped 1 base, with 11 bases sitting between them. This CDR3 region has 14 residues. Germline CDR1 and CDR2: SGHRS and YFSETQ.

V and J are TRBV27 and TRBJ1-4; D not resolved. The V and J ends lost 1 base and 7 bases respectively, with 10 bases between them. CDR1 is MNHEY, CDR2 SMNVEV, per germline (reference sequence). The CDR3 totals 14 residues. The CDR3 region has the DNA TGTGCCAGCAGTTTATATGATGGAGGTGAAAAACTGTTTTTT. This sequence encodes CASSLYDGGEKLFF.

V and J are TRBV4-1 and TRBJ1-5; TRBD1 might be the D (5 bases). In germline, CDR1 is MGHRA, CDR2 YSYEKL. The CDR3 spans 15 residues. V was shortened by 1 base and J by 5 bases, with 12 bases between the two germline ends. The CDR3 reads CASSQAQTGYQPQHF. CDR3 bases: TGCGCCAGCAGCCAAGCACAAACAGGTTATCAGCCCCAGCATTTT.

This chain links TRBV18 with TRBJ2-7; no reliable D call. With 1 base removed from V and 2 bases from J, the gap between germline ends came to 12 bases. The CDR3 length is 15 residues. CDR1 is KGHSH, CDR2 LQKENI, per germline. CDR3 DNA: TGTGCCAGCTCACCACAAGAACACCTGCCCTACGAGCAGTACTTC. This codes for CASSPQEHLPYEQYF. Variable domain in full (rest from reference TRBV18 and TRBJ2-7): NAGVMQNPRHLVRRRGQEARLRCSPMKGHSHVYWYRQLPEEGLKFMVYLQKENIIDESGMPKERFSAEFPKEGPSILRIQQVVRGDSAAYFCASSPQEHLPYEQYFGPGTRLTVT.

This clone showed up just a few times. The DNA for the CDR3 is TGTGCCAGCAGTCCCCAGGTTTCCCCGGCCGGCTACACCTTC. It encodes CASSPQVSPAGYTF. The chain links TRBV28 to TRBJ1-2; D gene uncertain. The germline gives CDR1 MDHEN, CDR2 SYDVKM. This CDR3 is built from 14 residues. With 5 bases removed from V and 8 bases from J, the gap between germline ends came to 18 bases.

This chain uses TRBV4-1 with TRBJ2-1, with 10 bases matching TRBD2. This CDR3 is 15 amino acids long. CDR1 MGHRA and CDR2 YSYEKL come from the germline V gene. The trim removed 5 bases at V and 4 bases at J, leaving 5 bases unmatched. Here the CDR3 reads CASSWRLAGYNEQFF. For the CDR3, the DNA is TGCGCCAGCAGCTGGAGACTAGCGGGTTACAATGAGCAGTTCTTC.

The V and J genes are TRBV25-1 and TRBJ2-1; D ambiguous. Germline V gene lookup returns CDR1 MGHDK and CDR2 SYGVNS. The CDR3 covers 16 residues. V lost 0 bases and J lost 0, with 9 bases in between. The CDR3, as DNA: TGTGCCAGCAGTGAATATACCGGCGGCTCCTACAATGAGCAGTTCTTC. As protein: CASSEYTGGSYNEQFF.

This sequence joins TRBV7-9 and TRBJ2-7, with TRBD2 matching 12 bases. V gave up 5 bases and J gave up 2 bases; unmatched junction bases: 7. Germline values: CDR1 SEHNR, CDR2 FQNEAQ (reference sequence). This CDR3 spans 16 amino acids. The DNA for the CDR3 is TGTGCCAGCAGCGGATTTACTAGCGGGAGGCCCTACGAGCAGTACTTC. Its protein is CASSGFTSGRPYEQYF. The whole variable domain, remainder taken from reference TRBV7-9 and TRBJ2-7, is DTGVSQNPRHKITKRGQNVTFRCDPISEHNRLYWYRQTLGQGPEFLTYFQNEAQLEKSRLLSDRFSAERPKGSFSTLEIQRTEQGDSAMYLCASSGFTSGRPYEQYFGPGTRLTVT.

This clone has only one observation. This chain's CDR3 is CASSLGDGGFWSTEAFF. In nucleotides, the CDR3 is TGCGCCAGCAGCTTGGGAGACGGGGGGTTTTGGAGCACTGAAGCTTTCTTT. This chain connects TRBV5-1 to TRBJ1-1; maybe TRBD1 (5 bases). V gave up 0 bases and J gave up 4 bases, with 19 bases separating them. The V gene's germline CDR1 is SGHRS and CDR2 YFSETQ. This CDR3 region has 17 residues. The full variable domain, in which reference TRBV5-1 and TRBJ1-1 provide the parts outside the CDR3, is KAGVTQTPRYLIKTRGQQVTLSCSPISGHRSVSWYQQTPGQGLQFLFEYFSETQRNKGNFPGRFSGRQFSNSRSEMNVSTLELGDSALYLCASSLGDGGFWSTEAFFGQGTRLTVV.

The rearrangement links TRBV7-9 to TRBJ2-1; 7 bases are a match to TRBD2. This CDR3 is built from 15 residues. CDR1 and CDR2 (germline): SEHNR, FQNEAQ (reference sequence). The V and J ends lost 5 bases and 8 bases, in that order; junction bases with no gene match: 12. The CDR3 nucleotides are TGTGCCAGCAGCCCGGGGAGGGGCGAGGTTTATGAGCAGTTCTTC. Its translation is CASSPGRGEVYEQFF.

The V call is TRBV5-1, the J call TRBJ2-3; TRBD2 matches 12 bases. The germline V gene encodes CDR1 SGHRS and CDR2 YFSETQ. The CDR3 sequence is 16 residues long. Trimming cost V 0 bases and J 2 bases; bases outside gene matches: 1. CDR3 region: CASSLGLAGATDTQYF. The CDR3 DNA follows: TGCGCCAGCAGCTTGGGACTAGCGGGGGCCACAGATACGCAGTATTTT.

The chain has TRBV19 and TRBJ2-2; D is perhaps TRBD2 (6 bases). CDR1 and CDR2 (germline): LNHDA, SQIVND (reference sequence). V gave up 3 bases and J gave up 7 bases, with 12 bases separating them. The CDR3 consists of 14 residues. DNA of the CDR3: TGTGCCAGTAGTATCCGGGAGTATTACGGGGAGCTGTTTTTT. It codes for CASSIREYYGELFF.

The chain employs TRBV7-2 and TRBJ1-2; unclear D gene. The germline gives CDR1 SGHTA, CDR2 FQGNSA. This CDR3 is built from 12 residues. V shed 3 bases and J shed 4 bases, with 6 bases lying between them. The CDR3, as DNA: TGTGCCAGCAGCTTTGGCGGCTATGGCTACACCTTC. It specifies CASSFGGYGYTF.

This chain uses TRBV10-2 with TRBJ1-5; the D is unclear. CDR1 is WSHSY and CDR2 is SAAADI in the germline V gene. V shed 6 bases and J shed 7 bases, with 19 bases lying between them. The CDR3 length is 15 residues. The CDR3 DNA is TGCGCCAGCAGCTCCCCAGGAGGATCCGACCAGCCCCAGCATTTT. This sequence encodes CASSSPGGSDQPQHF.

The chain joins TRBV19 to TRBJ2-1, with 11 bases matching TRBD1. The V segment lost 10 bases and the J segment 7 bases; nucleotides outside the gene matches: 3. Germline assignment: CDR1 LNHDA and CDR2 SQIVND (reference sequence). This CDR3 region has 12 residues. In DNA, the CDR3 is TGTGCCACCGGGACAGGGGGGAATGAGCAGTTCTTC. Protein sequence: CATGTGGNEQFF. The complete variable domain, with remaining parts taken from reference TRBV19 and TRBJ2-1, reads DGGITQSPKYLFRKEGQNVTLSCEQNLNHDAMYWYRQDPGQGLRLIYYSQIVNDFQKGDIAEGYSVSREKKESFPLTVTSAQKNPTAFYLCATGTGGNEQFFGPGTRLTVL.

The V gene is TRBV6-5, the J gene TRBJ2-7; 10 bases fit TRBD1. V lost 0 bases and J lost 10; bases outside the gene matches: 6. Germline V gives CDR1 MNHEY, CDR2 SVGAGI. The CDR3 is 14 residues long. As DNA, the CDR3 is TGTGCCAGCAGTTACTCGACGGGACAGGGGTATCAGTACTTC. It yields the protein CASSYSTGQGYQYF.

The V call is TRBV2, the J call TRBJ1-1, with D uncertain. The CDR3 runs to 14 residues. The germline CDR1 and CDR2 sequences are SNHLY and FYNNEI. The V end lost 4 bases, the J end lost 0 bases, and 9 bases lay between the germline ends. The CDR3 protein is CASSGYLMNTEAFF. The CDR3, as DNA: TGTGCCAGCAGTGGTTACCTAATGAACACTGAAGCTTTCTTT. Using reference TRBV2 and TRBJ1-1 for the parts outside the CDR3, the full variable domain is EPEVTQTPSHQVTQMGQEVILRCVPISNHLYFYWYRQILGQKVEFLVSFYNNEISEKSEIFDDQFSVERPDGSNFTLKIRSTKLEDSAMYFCASSGYLMNTEAFFGQGTRLTVV.

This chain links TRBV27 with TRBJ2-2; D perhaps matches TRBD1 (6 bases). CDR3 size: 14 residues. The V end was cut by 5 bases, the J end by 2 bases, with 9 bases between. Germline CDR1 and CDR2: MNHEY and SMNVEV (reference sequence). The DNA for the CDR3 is TGTGCCAGCAGTCCACAGGGAAACACCGGGGAGCTGTTTTTT. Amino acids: CASSPQGNTGELFF.

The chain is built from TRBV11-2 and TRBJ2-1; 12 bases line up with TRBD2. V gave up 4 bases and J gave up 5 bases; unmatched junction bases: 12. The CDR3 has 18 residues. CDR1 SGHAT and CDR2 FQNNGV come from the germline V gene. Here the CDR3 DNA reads TGTGCCAGCAGCTCTCCTAGACAACTAGCGGGAGGCGACAATGAGCAGTTCTTC. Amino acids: CASSSPRQLAGGDNEQFF.

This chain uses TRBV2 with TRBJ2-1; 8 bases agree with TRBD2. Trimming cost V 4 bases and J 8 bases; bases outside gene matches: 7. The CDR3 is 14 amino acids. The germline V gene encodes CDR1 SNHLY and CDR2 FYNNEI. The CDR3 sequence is CASSVSQAGDEQFF. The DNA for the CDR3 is TGTGCCAGCAGTGTCAGTCAAGCGGGAGATGAGCAGTTCTTC.

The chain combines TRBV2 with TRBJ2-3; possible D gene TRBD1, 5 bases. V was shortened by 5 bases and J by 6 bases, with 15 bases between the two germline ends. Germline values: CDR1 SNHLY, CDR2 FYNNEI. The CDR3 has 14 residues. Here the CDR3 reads CASSSSTGPDTQYF. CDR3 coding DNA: TGTGCCAGCAGTTCTTCAACAGGCCCCGATACGCAGTATTTT.

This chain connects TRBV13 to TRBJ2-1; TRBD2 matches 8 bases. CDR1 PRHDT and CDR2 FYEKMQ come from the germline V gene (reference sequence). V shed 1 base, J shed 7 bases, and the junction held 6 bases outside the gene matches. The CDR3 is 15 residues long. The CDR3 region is CASSLAMTSENEQFF. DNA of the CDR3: TGTGCCAGCAGCTTAGCGATGACTAGCGAAAATGAGCAGTTCTTC.